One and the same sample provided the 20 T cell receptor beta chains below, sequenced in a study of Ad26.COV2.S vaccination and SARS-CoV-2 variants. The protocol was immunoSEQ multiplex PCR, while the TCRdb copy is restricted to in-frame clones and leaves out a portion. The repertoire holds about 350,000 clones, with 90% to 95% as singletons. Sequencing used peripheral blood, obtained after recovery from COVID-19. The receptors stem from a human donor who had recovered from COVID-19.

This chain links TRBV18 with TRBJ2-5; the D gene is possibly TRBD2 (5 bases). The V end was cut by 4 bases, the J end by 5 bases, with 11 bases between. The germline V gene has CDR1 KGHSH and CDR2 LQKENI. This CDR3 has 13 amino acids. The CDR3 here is CASSLRTQETQYF. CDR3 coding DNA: TGTGCCAGCTCACTTCGGACTCAGGAGACCCAGTACTTC.

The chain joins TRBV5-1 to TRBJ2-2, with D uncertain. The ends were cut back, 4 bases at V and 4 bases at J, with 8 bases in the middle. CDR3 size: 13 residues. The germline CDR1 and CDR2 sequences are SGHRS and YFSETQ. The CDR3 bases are TGCGCCAGCAGCCCGGATGGCACCGGGGAGCTGTTTTTT. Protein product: CASSPDGTGELFF.

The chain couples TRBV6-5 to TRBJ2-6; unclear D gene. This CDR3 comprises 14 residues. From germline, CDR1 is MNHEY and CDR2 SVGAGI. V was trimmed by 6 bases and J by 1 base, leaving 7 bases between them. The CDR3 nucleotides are TGTGCCAGCAGGATAGGATCTGGGGCCAACGTCCTGACTTTC. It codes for CASRIGSGANVLTF.

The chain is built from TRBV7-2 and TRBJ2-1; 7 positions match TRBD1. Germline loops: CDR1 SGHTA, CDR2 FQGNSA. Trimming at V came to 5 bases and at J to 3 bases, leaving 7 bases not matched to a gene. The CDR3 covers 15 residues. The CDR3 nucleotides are TGTGCCAGCAGCCACGGGACAGTAAGCTACAATGAGCAGTTCTTC. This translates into CASSHGTVSYNEQFF.

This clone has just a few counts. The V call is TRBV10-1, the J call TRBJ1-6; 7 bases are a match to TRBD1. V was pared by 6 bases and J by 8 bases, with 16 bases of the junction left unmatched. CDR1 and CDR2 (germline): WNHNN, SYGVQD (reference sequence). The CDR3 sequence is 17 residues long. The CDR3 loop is CASSHPEGGRIDSPLHF. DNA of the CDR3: TGCGCCAGCAGCCATCCCGAAGGGGGCAGAATAGATTCACCCCTCCACTTT.

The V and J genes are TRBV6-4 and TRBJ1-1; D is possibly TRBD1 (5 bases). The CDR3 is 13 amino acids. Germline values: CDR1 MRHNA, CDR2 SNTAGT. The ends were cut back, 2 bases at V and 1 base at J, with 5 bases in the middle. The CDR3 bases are TGTGCCAGCAGTGACGGGGCGAACACTGAAGCTTTCTTT. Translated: CASSDGANTEAFF.

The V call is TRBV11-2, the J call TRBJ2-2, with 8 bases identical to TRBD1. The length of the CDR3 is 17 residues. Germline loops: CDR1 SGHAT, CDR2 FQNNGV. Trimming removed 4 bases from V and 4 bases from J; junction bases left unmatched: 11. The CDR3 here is CASSSTEAGGVTGELFF. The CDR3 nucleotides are TGTGCCAGCAGCTCGACTGAGGCAGGGGGCGTCACCGGGGAGCTGTTTTTT.

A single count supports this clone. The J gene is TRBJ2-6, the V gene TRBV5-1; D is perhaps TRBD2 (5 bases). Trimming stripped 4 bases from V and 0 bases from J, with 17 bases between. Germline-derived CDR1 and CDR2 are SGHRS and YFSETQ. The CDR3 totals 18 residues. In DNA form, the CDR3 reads TGCGCCAGCAGCCCCCTGGCGATCGGGGTCTCTGGGGCCAACGTCCTGACTTTC. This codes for CASSPLAIGVSGANVLTF.

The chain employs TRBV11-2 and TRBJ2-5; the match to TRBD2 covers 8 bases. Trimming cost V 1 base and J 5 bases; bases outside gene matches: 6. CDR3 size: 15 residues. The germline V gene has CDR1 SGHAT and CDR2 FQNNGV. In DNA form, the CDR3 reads TGTGCCAGCAGCTTAGTGGGAGTAGCGGGGGAGACCCAGTACTTC. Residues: CASSLVGVAGETQYF.

CDR3 nucleotides: TGTGCCAGCAGCTTAGCGGGAGCGGAGGCGGAGACCCAGTACTTC. Amino acids: CASSLAGAEAETQYF. The V gene is TRBV7-2, the J gene TRBJ2-5; D is perhaps TRBD2 (5 bases). The germline V gene has CDR1 SGHTA and CDR2 FQGNSA. The CDR3 consists of 15 residues. Trimming took 0 bases from V and 5 from J, leaving 13 bases between them. The variable domain in full, with the rest retrieved from reference TRBV7-2 and TRBJ2-5, is GAGVSQSPSNKVTEKGKDVELRCDPISGHTALYWYRQSLGQGLEFLIYFQGNSAPDKSGLPSDRFSAERTGGSVSTLTIQRTQQEDSAVYLCASSLAGAEAETQYFGPGTRLLVL.

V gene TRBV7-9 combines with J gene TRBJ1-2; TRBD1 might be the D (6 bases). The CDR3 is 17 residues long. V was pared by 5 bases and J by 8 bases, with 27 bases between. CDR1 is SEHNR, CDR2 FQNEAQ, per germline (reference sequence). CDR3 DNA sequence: TGTGCCAGCAGCCGGCTGGGTCAACTTGTCCAGGGGCACGGCTACACCTTC. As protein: CASSRLGQLVQGHGYTF.

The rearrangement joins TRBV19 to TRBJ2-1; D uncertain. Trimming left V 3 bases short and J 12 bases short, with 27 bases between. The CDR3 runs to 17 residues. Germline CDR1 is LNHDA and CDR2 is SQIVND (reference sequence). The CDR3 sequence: CASSIPAGSPQWDGQFF. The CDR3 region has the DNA TGTGCCAGTAGTATCCCGGCCGGGTCCCCTCAATGGGATGGGCAGTTCTTC.

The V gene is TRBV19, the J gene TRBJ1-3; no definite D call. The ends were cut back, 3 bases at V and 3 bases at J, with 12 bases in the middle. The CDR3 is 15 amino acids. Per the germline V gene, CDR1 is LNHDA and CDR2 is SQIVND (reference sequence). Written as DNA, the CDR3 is TGTGCCAGTAGTATCTCCAAGTTCTTTGGAAACACCATATATTTT. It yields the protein CASSISKFFGNTIYF.

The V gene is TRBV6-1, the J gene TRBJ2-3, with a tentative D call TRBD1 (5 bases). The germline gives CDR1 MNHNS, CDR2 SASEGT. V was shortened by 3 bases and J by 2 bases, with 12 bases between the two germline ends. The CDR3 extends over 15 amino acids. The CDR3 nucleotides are TGTGCCAGCAGTGAGGGGCAGGCTTCCACAGATACGCAGTATTTT. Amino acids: CASSEGQASTDTQYF.

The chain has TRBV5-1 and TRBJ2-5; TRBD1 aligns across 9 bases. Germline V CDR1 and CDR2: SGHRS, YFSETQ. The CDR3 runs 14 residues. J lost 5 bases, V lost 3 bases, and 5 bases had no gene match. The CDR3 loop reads CASSSGQGIETQYF. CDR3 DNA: TGCGCCAGCAGCTCGGGACAGGGAATTGAGACCCAGTACTTC.

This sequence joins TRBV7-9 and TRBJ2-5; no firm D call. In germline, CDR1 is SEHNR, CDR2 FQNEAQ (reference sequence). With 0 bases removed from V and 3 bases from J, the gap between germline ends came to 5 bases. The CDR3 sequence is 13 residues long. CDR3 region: CASSLAGKETQYF. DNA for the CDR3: TGTGCCAGCAGCTTAGCAGGGAAAGAGACCCAGTACTTC.

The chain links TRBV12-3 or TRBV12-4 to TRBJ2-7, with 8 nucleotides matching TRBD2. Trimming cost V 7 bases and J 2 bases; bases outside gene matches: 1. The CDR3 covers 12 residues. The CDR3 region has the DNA TGTGCCAGCACGGGGGGGCCCTACGAGCAGTACTTC. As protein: CASTGGPYEQYF.

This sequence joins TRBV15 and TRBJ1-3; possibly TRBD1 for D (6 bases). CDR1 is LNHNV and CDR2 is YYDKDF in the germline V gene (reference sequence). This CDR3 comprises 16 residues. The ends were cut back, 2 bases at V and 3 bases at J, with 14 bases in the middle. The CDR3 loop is CATSRSQGSYGNTIYF. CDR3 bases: TGTGCCACCAGCAGATCACAGGGTTCGTATGGAAACACCATATATTTT.

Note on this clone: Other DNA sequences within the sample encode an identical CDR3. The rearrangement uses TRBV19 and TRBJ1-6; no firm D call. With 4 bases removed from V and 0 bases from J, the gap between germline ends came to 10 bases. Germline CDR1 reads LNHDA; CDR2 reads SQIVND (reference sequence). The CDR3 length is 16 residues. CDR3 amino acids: CASSKGGSSYNSPLHF. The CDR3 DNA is TGTGCCAGTAGTAAAGGAGGGTCCTCCTATAATTCACCCCTCCACTTT.

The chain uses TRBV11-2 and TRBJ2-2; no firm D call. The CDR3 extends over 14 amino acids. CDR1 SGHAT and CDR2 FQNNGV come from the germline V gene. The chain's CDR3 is CALSGFANTGELFF. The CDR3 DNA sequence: TGTGCTCTTAGTGGGTTCGCGAACACCGGGGAGCTGTTTTTT.